One sample yielded the 5 T cell receptor beta chains listed below, sequenced in a study of cytomegalovirus exposure and HLA in healthy donors. Researchers ran the PCR with 60 Vbeta and 13 Jbeta primers. Sequenced by immunoSEQ multiplex PCR; TCRdb stores in-frame clones only, minus some. The data contain 90,000 to 150,000 clones, approximately 78% of them singletons. Input material: PBMCs. Every receptor here comes from a middle-aged man in good health and CMV-seronegative.

The gene calls are TRBV30 and TRBJ2-5; 7 bases line up with TRBD1. TRBJ2-7 explains the end of the DNA better; the J call may be wrong. The CDR3 has 14 amino acids. Germline CDR1 is GTSNPN and CDR2 is SVGIG (reference sequence). CDR3 in DNA: TGTGCCTGGAACAGGGGCACTAACTCCTACGAGCAGTACTTC. This encodes CAWNRGTNSYEQYF.

The CDR3 is CASSAPAKNIQYF. CDR3 in DNA: TGTGCCAGCAGCGCGCCAGCCAAAAACATTCAGTACTTC. The gene calls are TRBV5-4 and TRBJ2-4; D gene ambiguous. CDR3 length equals 13 residues. Germline V gene sequence: CDR1 SGHNT, CDR2 YYREEE (reference sequence). Trimming cost V 4 bases and J 0 bases, with 5 bases left between them.

The chain combines TRBV11-2 with TRBJ2-7; 12 nucleotides match TRBD2. Germline loops: CDR1 SGHAT, CDR2 FQNNGV. This CDR3 comprises 16 residues. V trimming: 5 bases; J trimming: 4 bases; junction bases outside the gene matches: 9. The CDR3 sequence: CASSLRLAGVPYEQYF. DNA for the CDR3: TGTGCCAGCAGCCTTAGACTAGCGGGGGTACCATACGAGCAGTACTTC.

The DNA of the CDR3 is TGTGCCAGCAGGACTAGCGGGGGGGGCGATGAGCAGTTCTTC. This sequence encodes CASRTSGGGDEQFF. The chain employs TRBV14 and TRBJ2-1, with TRBD2 identical over 14 bases. This CDR3 has 14 amino acids. Germline V gives CDR1 SGHDN, CDR2 FVKESK. Trimming cost V 6 bases and J 8 bases; bases outside gene matches: 3.

There are a few counts of this clone. The V and J genes are TRBV18 and TRBJ1-5; 7 positions match TRBD1. From germline, CDR1 is KGHSH and CDR2 LQKENI. The CDR3 length is 14 residues. V gave up 3 bases and J gave up 7 bases; unmatched junction bases: 6. The CDR3 sequence: CASSPTGMEQPQHF. The CDR3 nucleotides read TGTGCCAGCTCACCGACAGGGATGGAACAGCCCCAGCATTTT. The complete variable domain, with remaining parts taken from reference TRBV18 and TRBJ1-5, reads NAGVMQNPRHLVRRRGQEARLRCSPMKGHSHVYWYRQLPEEGLKFMVYLQKENIIDESGMPKERFSAEFPKEGPSILRIQQVVRGDSAAYFCASSPTGMEQPQHFGDGTRLSIL.